A selection of T cell receptor beta chains follows, all from one sample in a study of CD8 T cells in ankylosing spondylitis. Each CDR3 protein is one row after TCRdb ran MiXCR on the 5' RACE reads. The profile shows 300,000 to 350,000 distinct CDR3 sequences, less than 25% of them singletons. Material: blood, either unsorted or a sorted T cell fraction (not recorded which). These receptors all come from a female donor with ankylosing spondylitis or in good health (not recorded which). The CDR3 runs from the conserved cysteine through the conserved F or W. Each record gives: J gene, D gene, clone size, V gene, CDR3 DNA, CDR3 protein. The D gene is left open where the match is weak. Clone size is stated in some rows and not others, as once, few, many or a class when expanded.

J: TRBJ1-4; D: .; size: few; V: TRBV6-1; DNA: TGTGCCAGCAGACTCCAGACGCTTAATGAAAAACTGTTTTTT; CDR3: CASRLQTLNEKLFF
J: TRBJ2-1; D: .; size: .; V: TRBV7-3; DNA: TGTGCCAGCAGCTTAAGAGGGGGGGGGCACAATGAGCAGTTCTTC; CDR3: CASSLRGGGHNEQFF
J: TRBJ2-1; D: .; size: few; V: TRBV12-3/TRBV12-4; DNA: TGTGCCAGCAGGACATTACAGGGCAAAGAGCAGTTCTTC; CDR3: CASRTLQGKEQFF
J: TRBJ2-7; D: .; size: few; V: TRBV30; DNA: TGTGCCTGGAGTAAGGGCAGTAAAGGCTTTGAGCAGTACTTC; CDR3: CAWSKGSKGFEQYF
J: TRBJ2-5; D: .; size: .; V: TRBV6-1; DNA: TGTGCCAGCAGTCCCCGGGCCCTCGGGGGGACCCAGTACTTC; CDR3: CASSPRALGGTQYF
J: TRBJ2-3; D: TRBD2; size: few; V: TRBV5-1; DNA: TGCGCCAGCAGCTTGGATGGTAGCGGGAGCACAGATACGCAGTATTTT; CDR3: CASSLDGSGSTDTQYF
J: TRBJ2-1; D: .; size: .; V: TRBV24-1; DNA: TGTGCCACCAGTGATGAGGGGAGCTCCTACAATGAGCAGTTCTTC; CDR3: CATSDEGSSYNEQFF
J: TRBJ1-4; D: .; size: .; V: TRBV20-1; DNA: TGCAGTGCTACCAAGGACACTCAACTGTTTTTT; CDR3: CSATKDTQLFF
J: TRBJ2-1; D: TRBD2; size: .; V: TRBV20-1; DNA: TGCAGTGCTATTCAAACTAGCGGGAGAGCAAATGAGCAGTTCTTC; CDR3: CSAIQTSGRANEQFF
J: TRBJ2-5; D: TRBD1; size: few; V: TRBV5-4; DNA: TGTGCCAGCAGCTCGGGACAGGGTTTTCGAGAGACCCAGTACTTC; CDR3: CASSSGQGFRETQYF
J: TRBJ2-4; D: TRBD2; size: few; V: TRBV6-1; DNA: TGTGCCAGCAGCACTTCCCAGCGGGAGTTAAACATTCAGTACTTC; CDR3: CASSTSQRELNIQYF
J: TRBJ1-2; D: .; size: .; V: TRBV7-9; DNA: TGTGCCAGCAGCCCAACTGACAGGTTCTATGGCTACACCTTC; CDR3: CASSPTDRFYGYTF
J: TRBJ1-5; D: .; size: .; V: TRBV30; DNA: TGTGCCTGGAGGGCCAAGGGGAGTCAGCCCCAGCATTTT; CDR3: CAWRAKGSQPQHF
J: TRBJ2-7; D: TRBD2; size: few; V: TRBV5-6; DNA: TGTGCCAGCAGCTCCTGGGGACTAGCCTACGAGCAGTACTTC; CDR3: CASSSWGLAYEQYF
J: TRBJ2-1; D: .; size: .; V: TRBV4-3; DNA: TGCGCCAGCAGTCGGTTGAGCATGGGGAACAATGAGCAGTTCTTC; CDR3: CASSRLSMGNNEQFF
J: TRBJ2-5; D: .; size: .; V: TRBV5-6; DNA: TGTGCCAGCAGCCCCTGGGGGGTTCAGACCCAGTACTTC; CDR3: CASSPWGVQTQYF
J: TRBJ2-7; D: TRBD2; size: .; V: TRBV7-2; DNA: TGTGCCAGCAGCCCGGGACTAGTTTTGAGTGCGCAGTACTTC; CDR3: CASSPGLVLSAQYF
J: TRBJ2-1; D: .; size: few; V: TRBV30; DNA: TGTGCCTGGAGTAGGCTGGGGGCCAATGAGCAGTTCTTC; CDR3: CAWSRLGANEQFF
J: TRBJ1-2; D: .; size: .; V: TRBV7-2; DNA: TGTGCCAGCAGCTTAGCGCAAGGGTTAGGCTATGGCTACACCTTC; CDR3: CASSLAQGLGYGYTF
J: TRBJ2-3; D: TRBD1; size: .; V: TRBV7-9; DNA: TGTGCCAGCAGCTTAGAAATGGTGACAGGGCGTGCAGATACGCAGTATTTT; CDR3: CASSLEMVTGRADTQYF
J: TRBJ2-2; D: TRBD1; size: .; V: TRBV25-1; DNA: TGTGCCAGCAGTGATTGGGCAGGGGGCACCGGGGAGCTGTTTTTT; CDR3: CASSDWAGGTGELFF
J: TRBJ2-7; D: TRBD2; size: .; V: TRBV4-3; DNA: TGCGCCAGCAGCACGAAAGCGGGGGGGGCGAGCGAGCAGTACTTC; CDR3: CASSTKAGGASEQYF
J: TRBJ2-1; D: .; size: many; V: TRBV10-3; DNA: TGTGCCACCAGGACTACGAACACCTACAATGAGCAGTTCTTC; CDR3: CATRTTNTYNEQFF
J: TRBJ1-2; D: .; size: few; V: TRBV27; DNA: TGTGCCAGCAGTCCCCTTGGACAGAGCTATGGCTACACCTTC; CDR3: CASSPLGQSYGYTF
J: TRBJ2-7; D: .; size: many; V: TRBV6-6; DNA: TGTGCCAGCAGTTACATCGCCAACGAGCAGTACTTC; CDR3: CASSYIANEQYF
J: TRBJ2-5; D: .; size: many; V: TRBV6-5; DNA: TGTGCCAGCAGTTACTCTGGGACCCAGTACTTC; CDR3: CASSYSGTQYF
J: TRBJ1-4; D: TRBD1; size: few; V: TRBV20-1; DNA: TGCAGTGCTGATGGGACAGGCGCAAGCGCAACTAATGAAAAACTGTTTTTT; CDR3: CSADGTGASATNEKLFF
J: TRBJ2-5; D: TRBD2; size: .; V: TRBV18; DNA: TGTGCCAGCTCAAAGCGGCGGGGGGAAGAGACCCAGTACTTC; CDR3: CASSKRRGEETQYF
J: TRBJ2-7; D: TRBD1; size: .; V: TRBV20-1; DNA: TGCAGTGCTAGTGCCCGGACAGGGAGCTACGAGCAGTACTTC; CDR3: CSASARTGSYEQYF
J: TRBJ2-3; D: TRBD2; size: .; V: TRBV6-1; DNA: TGTGCCAGCAGCACAGCGGGGGCTAGCACAGATACGCAGTATTTT; CDR3: CASSTAGASTDTQYF
J: TRBJ1-4; D: .; size: few; V: TRBV20-1; DNA: TGCAGTGCTAGAGATTCCGGGGCCGGGAATGAAAAACTGTTTTTT; CDR3: CSARDSGAGNEKLFF
J: TRBJ1-5; D: TRBD1; size: .; V: TRBV6-5; DNA: TGTGCCAGCAAGGTTGAACAGGGGAATCAGCCCCAGCATTTT; CDR3: CASKVEQGNQPQHF
J: TRBJ1-4; D: .; size: few; V: TRBV25-1; DNA: TGTGCCAGCAGTGAAGTGAGGTGGGGGAACGAAAAACTGTTTTTT; CDR3: CASSEVRWGNEKLFF
J: TRBJ2-5; D: TRBD2; size: .; V: TRBV5-1; DNA: TGCGACAGCAGCTCATTAAGCGGGAGTCGGGAGACCCAGTACTTC; CDR3: CDSSSLSGSRETQYF
J: TRBJ1-1; D: TRBD1; size: .; V: TRBV27; DNA: TGTGCCAGCAGATGGACAGGGGGCGCAAACACTGAAGCTTTCTTT; CDR3: CASRWTGGANTEAFF
J: TRBJ2-2; D: .; size: .; V: TRBV10-3; DNA: TGTGCCATCAGTGAGCGGCAGGGCGCGACCGGGGAGCTGTTTTTT; CDR3: CAISERQGATGELFF
J: TRBJ1-2; D: .; size: .; V: TRBV29-1; DNA: TGCAGCGTCCTAGTCGGCCTGGGGACGGAGGACTACACCTTC; CDR3: CSVLVGLGTEDYTF
J: TRBJ2-5; D: .; size: few; V: TRBV7-7; DNA: TGTGCCAGCAGCCTAATGGAGCAAGAGACCCAGTACTTC; CDR3: CASSLMEQETQYF
J: TRBJ2-3; D: .; size: few; V: TRBV9; DNA: TGTGCCAGCAGCCCGTTGACTAGCACAGATACGCAGTATTTT; CDR3: CASSPLTSTDTQYF
J: TRBJ1-2; D: .; size: many; V: TRBV3-1; DNA: TGTGCCAGCAGCCGAAACGTGGGTGGCTACACCTTC; CDR3: CASSRNVGGYTF
J: TRBJ1-1; D: .; size: few; V: TRBV12-3/TRBV12-4; DNA: TGTGCCAGCAGTTTTTTCAGGAACACTGAAGCTTTCTTT; CDR3: CASSFFRNTEAFF
J: TRBJ2-5; D: TRBD2; size: .; V: TRBV7-8; DNA: TGTGCCAGCGGAACCTCGGGAGGAGAGACCCAGTACTTC; CDR3: CASGTSGGETQYF
J: TRBJ2-7; D: .; size: many; V: TRBV6-6; DNA: TGTGCCAGCACGGGTTCCCCATTGGCCGAGCAGTACTTC; CDR3: CASTGSPLAEQYF
J: TRBJ1-2; D: .; size: few; V: TRBV25-1; DNA: TGTGCCAGCGCGGGGATCTTGGCAGGCGGCTACACCTTC; CDR3: CASAGILAGGYTF
J: TRBJ1-1; D: .; size: few; V: TRBV6-1; DNA: TGTGCCAGCAAGAGACAGGTGCGAGGCACTGAAGCTTTCTTT; CDR3: CASKRQVRGTEAFF
J: TRBJ1-1; D: TRBD1; size: few; V: TRBV12-3/TRBV12-4; DNA: TGTGCCAGCAGACAAGACAGGGGGAAAACGGCTTTCTTT; CDR3: CASRQDRGKTAFF
J: TRBJ2-7; D: .; size: few; V: TRBV27; DNA: TGTGCCAGCAGAAAGTCAGGGATCTCCTACGAGCAGTACTTC; CDR3: CASRKSGISYEQYF
J: TRBJ2-1; D: .; size: many; V: TRBV20-1; DNA: TGCAGTGCCAAATCACTACGGAGCTCCTACAATGAGCAGTTCTTC; CDR3: CSAKSLRSSYNEQFF
J: TRBJ1-5; D: .; size: .; V: TRBV9; DNA: TGTGCCAGCAGCGTAGGGGGAGAGGATCAGCCCCAGCATTTT; CDR3: CASSVGGEDQPQHF
J: TRBJ2-1; D: .; size: few; V: TRBV11-3; DNA: TGTGCCAGCAGCTTAGCTTTTCGGGAAGATGAGCAGTTCTTC; CDR3: CASSLAFREDEQFF
J: TRBJ2-3; D: TRBD1; size: .; V: TRBV20-1; DNA: TGCAGTACCCGGGACAGGGGTACAGATACGCAGTATTTT; CDR3: CSTRDRGTDTQYF
J: TRBJ2-1; D: TRBD2; size: .; V: TRBV5-6; DNA: TGTGCCAGCAGCTTAGAAGGGACTAGCGTTGAGCAGTTCTTC; CDR3: CASSLEGTSVEQFF
J: TRBJ2-1; D: TRBD2; size: many; V: TRBV5-5; DNA: TGTGCCAGCAGCTTTAATCCGGGACTAGGGAACAATGAGCAGTTCTTC; CDR3: CASSFNPGLGNNEQFF
J: TRBJ2-6; D: .; size: .; V: TRBV6-2/TRBV6-3; DNA: TGTGCCAGCACTGGGGGGGCCTTTGGAGCCAACGTCCTGACTTTC; CDR3: CASTGGAFGANVLTF
J: TRBJ1-1; D: .; size: few; V: TRBV15; DNA: TGTGCCACCAGCAGACCGCTTGGGCAGGTCGGCACTGAAGCTTTCTTT; CDR3: CATSRPLGQVGTEAFF
J: TRBJ1-1; D: TRBD1; size: many; V: TRBV29-1; DNA: TGCAGCGTCTGGGACAGGGGAACTGAAGCTTTCTTT; CDR3: CSVWDRGTEAFF
J: TRBJ2-1; D: .; size: many; V: TRBV5-1; DNA: TGCGCCAGCAGCGGCCGTGGTCAGCAGTTCTTC; CDR3: CASSGRGQQFF